The following is a T cell receptor beta chain sequence with its context. Antigen specificity is unknown. The sample is drawn from a study of metastatic and nonmetastatic thyroid tumors. Study-wide points: According to reports, the diversity of TCR beta was significantly higher in malignant thyroid tumors than in benign nodules, and this held in both blood and tumor samples.

All patients were treatment-naive before thyroid surgery. TCRdb reanalyzed the PCR reads with MiXCR. The repertoire holds fewer than 25,000 clones, with 20% to 25% as singletons. The CDR3 contains 15 residues. CDR1 and CDR2 from the germline V gene are SGHAT and FQNNGV. Trimming cost V 6 bases and J 0 bases, with 15 bases left between them. The sequence derives from a male donor with papillary thyroid cancer or a benign thyroid nodule (not recorded which). Some clones in this sample may be carry-over from other donors' samples. This rearrangement joins TRBV11-2 to TRBJ2-7, with D maybe TRBD1 (6 bases). Sequenced material: blood. CDR3 in DNA: TGTGCCAGCAGGGAACAGGGTGCCGTCTCCTACGAGCAGTACTTC. Protein product: CASREQGAVSYEQYF.